Below, one T cell receptor (beta chain) is given with its context. These data come from a study of HIV-infected children after antiretroviral therapy interruption. Treatment specified: PENTA 11 planned treatment interruption arm or continuous ART arm. Unique molecular identifiers were included in an RNA-based 3' RACE TCR library. TCRdb fed the 3' RACE reads into MiXCR, producing one record per CDR3 protein. This sample yields 40,000 or so distinct CDR3 sequences, of which 5% to 8% are seen a single time; approximately 0.97% belongs to the top ten. Trimming cost V 2 bases and J 4 bases, with 12 bases left between them. Per the germline V gene, CDR1 is SGHRS and CDR2 is YFSETQ. The CDR3 loop spans 15 amino acids.

This specimen was CD45RA+ CD4+ T cells from PBMCs, pooled from several time points, taken from a donor given antiretroviral therapy, either interrupted or continuous. Specified subset: naive CD4+ CD45RA+ CD45RO- T cells. The sequence was obtained from a pool of human donors with HIV. The V gene is TRBV5-1, the J gene TRBJ2-2; D gene ambiguous. The CDR3 nucleotides are TGCGCCAGCAGCTTTTGGAGCGATGGCACCGGGGAGCTGTTTTTT. It specifies CASSFWSDGTGELFF.